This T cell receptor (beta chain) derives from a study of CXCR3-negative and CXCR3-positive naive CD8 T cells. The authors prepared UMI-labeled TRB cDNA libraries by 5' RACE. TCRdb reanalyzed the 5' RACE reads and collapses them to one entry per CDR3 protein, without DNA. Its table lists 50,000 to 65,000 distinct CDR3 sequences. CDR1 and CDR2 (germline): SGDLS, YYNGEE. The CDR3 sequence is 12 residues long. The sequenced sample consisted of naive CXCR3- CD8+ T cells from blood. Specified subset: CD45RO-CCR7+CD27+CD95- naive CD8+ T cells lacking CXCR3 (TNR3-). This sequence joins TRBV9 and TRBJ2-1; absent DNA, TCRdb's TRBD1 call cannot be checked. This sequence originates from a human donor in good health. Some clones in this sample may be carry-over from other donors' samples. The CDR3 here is CASSVAPGEQFF.